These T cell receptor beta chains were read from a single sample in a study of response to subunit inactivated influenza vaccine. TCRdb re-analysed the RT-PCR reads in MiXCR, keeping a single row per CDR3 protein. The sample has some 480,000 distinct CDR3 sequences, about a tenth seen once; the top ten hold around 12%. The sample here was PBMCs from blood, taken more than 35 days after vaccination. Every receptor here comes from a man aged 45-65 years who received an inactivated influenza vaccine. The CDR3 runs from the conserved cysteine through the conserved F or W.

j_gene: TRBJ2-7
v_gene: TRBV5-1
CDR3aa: CASSLVDRSDSLGEQYF

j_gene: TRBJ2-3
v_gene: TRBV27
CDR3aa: CASSLRGTSRTDTQYF

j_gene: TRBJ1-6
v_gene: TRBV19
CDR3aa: CASSEDRDSPLHF

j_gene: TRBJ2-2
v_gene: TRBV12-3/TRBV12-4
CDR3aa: CASTVTAYTGELFF

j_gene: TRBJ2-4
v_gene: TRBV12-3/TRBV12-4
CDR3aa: CASSPSGGKNIQYF

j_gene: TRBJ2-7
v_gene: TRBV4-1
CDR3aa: CASSQSDRGLYEQYF

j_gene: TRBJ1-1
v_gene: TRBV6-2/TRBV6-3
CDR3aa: CASSNRVTEAFF

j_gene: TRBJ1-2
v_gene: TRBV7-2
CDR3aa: CASSYPGQGDGYTF

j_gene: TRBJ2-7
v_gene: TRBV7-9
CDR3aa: CASGVSYEQYF

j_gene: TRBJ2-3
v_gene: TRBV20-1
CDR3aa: CSPRGGRAERTDTQYF

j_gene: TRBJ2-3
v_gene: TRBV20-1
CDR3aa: CSASDTSGIADTQYF

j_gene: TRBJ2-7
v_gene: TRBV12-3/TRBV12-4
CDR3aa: CASAGGEGTYEQYF

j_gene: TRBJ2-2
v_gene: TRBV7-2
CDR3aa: CASRIRGNTGELFF

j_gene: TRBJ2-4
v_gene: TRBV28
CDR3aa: CASSPLAGGPSAKNIQYF

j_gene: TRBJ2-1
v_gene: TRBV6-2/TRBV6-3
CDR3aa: CASTHVASGRYEQFF

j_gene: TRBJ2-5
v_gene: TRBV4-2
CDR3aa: CASSPGGIRETQYF

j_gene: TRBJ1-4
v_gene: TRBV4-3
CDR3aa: CASSPWTGSNEKLFF

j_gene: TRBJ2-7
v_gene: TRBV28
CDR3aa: CASSLGPGHLPYEQYF

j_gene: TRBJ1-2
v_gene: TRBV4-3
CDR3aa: CASSQGTPGQFWYGYTF

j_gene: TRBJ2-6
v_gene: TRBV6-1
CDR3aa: CASKMHVSGANVLTF

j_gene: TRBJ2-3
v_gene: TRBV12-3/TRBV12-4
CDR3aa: CASSSEGTSTDTQYF

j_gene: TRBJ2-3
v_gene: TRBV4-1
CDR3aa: CASSQGNGWGTDTQYF

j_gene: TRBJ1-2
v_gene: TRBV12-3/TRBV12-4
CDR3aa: CASTLSRERGYTF

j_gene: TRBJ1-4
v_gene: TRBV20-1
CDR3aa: CSARDRREGSEKLFF

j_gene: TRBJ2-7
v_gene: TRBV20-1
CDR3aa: CSASGTVVYEQYF

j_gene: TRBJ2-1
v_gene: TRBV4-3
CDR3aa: CASSPAEGQGYEQFF

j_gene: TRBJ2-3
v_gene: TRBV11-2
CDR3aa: CASSQQGANTDTQYF

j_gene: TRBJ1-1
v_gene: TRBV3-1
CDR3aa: CASSHFRDNLAEAFF

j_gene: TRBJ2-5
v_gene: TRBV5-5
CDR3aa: CASSDPIDIGKTQYF

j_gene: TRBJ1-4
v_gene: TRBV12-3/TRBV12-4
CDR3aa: CASSPALEKLFF

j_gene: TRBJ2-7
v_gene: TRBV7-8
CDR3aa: CASSLALEQYF

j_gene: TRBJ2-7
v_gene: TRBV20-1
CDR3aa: CSAPNPQGTGYEQYF

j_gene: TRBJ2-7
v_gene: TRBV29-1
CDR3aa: CSVRRGQGGPNSYEQYF

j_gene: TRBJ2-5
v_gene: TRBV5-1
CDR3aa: CASSEPGQSAPETQYF

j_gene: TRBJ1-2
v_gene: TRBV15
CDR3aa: CATSRDRGTGDGYTF

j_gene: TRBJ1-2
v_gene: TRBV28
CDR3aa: CASQRVRYTF

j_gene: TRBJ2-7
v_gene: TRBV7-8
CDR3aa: CASSLGVGVPYEQYF

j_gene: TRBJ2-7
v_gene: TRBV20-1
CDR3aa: CSAPHRVPYEQYF

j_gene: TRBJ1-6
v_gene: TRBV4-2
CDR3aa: CASSQDEQRNSPLHF

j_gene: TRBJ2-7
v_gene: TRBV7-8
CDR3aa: CASSLRLAGRYEQYF

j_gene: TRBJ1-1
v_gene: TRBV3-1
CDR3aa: CASSQARGVGEAFF

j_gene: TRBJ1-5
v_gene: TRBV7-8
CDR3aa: CASSHGQGIYSNQPQHF

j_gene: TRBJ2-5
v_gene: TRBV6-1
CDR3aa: CASRRLETQYF

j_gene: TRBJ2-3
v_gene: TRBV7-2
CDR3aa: CASNPGLTWNTQYF

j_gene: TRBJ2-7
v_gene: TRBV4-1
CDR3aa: CASSQIQPPGQGTYEQYF

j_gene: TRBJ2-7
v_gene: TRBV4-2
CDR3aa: CASSQTKRASYEQYF

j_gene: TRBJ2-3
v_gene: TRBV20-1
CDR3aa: CSARVPPGLAGKDTQYF

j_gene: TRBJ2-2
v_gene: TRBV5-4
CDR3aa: CASSPSALANTGELFF

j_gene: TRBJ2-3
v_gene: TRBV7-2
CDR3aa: CASSRDLFTDTQYF

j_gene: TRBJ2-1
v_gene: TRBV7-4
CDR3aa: CASSFYSISSPGLAGLIPYNEQFF

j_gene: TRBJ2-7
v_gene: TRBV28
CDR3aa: CASSRTAEQYF

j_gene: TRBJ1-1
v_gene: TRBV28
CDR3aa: CASSHRTGSMNTEAFF

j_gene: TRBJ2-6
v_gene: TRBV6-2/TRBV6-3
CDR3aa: CASRQDSSGANVLTF